These 16 T cell receptor beta chains share one sample of origin, sequenced in a study of T-cell memory formation after mild COVID-19. TCRdb ran MiXCR on the 5' RACE reads and lists one entry per CDR3 protein. This table has fewer than 250,000 distinct CDR3 sequences, less than 20% appearing once. The sample taken for sequencing was PBMCs or a T cell subset sorted from them (not recorded which). Source of these receptors: an adult woman who had mild COVID-19 (a few samples of this study predate the infection). Cell type and time point are not known.

This clonotype has more than one count but fewer than ten. The J gene is TRBJ2-7, the V gene TRBV11-2; TRBD2 aligns across 8 bases. Germline V gene sequence: CDR1 SGHAT, CDR2 FQNNGV. The junction had 7 bases not matched to a gene; V was cut back by 5 bases and J by 4 bases. This CDR3 spans 14 amino acids. The CDR3 loop reads CASSIREGGYEQYF. CDR3 coding DNA: TGTGCCAGCAGCATCCGGGAGGGCGGGTACGAGCAGTACTTC.

There are a few counts of this clonotype. V usage is TRBV20-1 and J usage is TRBJ2-7; D might be TRBD2 (7 bases). CDR1 is DFQATT, CDR2 SNEGSKA, per germline (reference sequence). This CDR3 has 14 amino acids. Trimming took 5 bases from V and 7 from J, leaving 21 bases between them. The CDR3 DNA reads TGCAGTGCTCTAACCATGGGGGGGGCGCGGGAGCAGTACTTC. Protein: CSALTMGGAREQYF.

This clonotype turned up a few times. This sequence joins TRBV2 and TRBJ2-2; D tentatively reads TRBD1 or TRBD2 (6 bases each). This CDR3 has 14 residues. Between the trimmed V and J ends, which lost 3 bases and 6 bases, there was a span of 11 bases. Germline loops: CDR1 SNHLY, CDR2 FYNNEI. CDR3 sequence reads: CASSEWGAAGELFF. The CDR3 DNA reads TGTGCCAGCAGTGAGTGGGGGGCGGCCGGGGAGCTGTTTTTT.

This clonotype occurred a few times. The V and J genes are TRBV7-8 and TRBJ2-1, with 12 bases matching TRBD2. The CDR3 loop spans 17 amino acids. The junction had 5 bases not matched to a gene; V was cut back by 1 base and J by 4 bases. The germline CDR1 and CDR2 sequences are SGHVS and FQNEAQ. The CDR3 reads CASSLGRTSGIYNEQFF. The CDR3 nucleotides read TGTGCCAGCAGCTTAGGGCGGACTAGCGGGATTTACAATGAGCAGTTCTTC.

CDR3 sequence: CASSRASGSEQYF. The CDR3, as DNA: TGTGCCAGCAGCCGGGCTAGCGGGAGTGAGCAGTACTTC. V is TRBV3-1 and J is TRBJ2-7, with 10 bases that match TRBD2. Germline assignment: CDR1 LGHDT and CDR2 YNNKEL (reference sequence). This CDR3 has 13 residues. V lost 4 bases and J lost 7; bases outside the gene matches: 4.

This clonotype has a count of ten or more. CDR3 residues: CSAQDRGQGTDTQYF. The CDR3 DNA sequence: TGCAGTGCCCAAGACAGGGGGCAGGGCACAGATACGCAGTATTTT. V gene TRBV20-1 combines with J gene TRBJ2-3; 10 nucleotides match TRBD1. In germline, CDR1 is DFQATT, CDR2 SNEGSKA (reference sequence). CDR3 length equals 15 residues. J lost 1 base, V lost 6 bases, and 7 bases had no gene match.

This rearrangement joins TRBV5-1 to TRBJ2-4, with D tentatively TRBD2 (5 bases). CDR1 SGHRS and CDR2 YFSETQ come from the germline V gene. Trimming cost V 0 bases and J 5 bases, with 24 bases left between them. This CDR3 is built from 19 residues. The CDR3 DNA reads TGCGCCAGCAGCTTGGGTGGCGTTGGCCTGGCGGGCAAAGAAAACATTCAGTACTTC. Protein: CASSLGGVGLAGKENIQYF.

The chain combines TRBV24-1 with TRBJ2-3, with 8 bases aligning to TRBD1. The germline V gene encodes CDR1 KGHDR and CDR2 SFDVKD. The trim removed 10 bases at V and 3 bases at J, leaving 8 bases unmatched. The CDR3 is 14 residues long. The DNA for the CDR3 is TGTGCCACTGGGACAGGAGAAGGGACAGATACGCAGTATTTT. Its translation is CATGTGEGTDTQYF.

V gene TRBV24-1 combines with J gene TRBJ1-2, with 8 bases aligning to TRBD1. The junction had 7 bases not matched to a gene; V was cut back by 4 bases and J by 4 bases. Germline CDR1 reads KGHDR; CDR2 reads SFDVKD. There are 15 residues in the CDR3. CDR3 in amino acids: CATSDPGQGSYGYTF. In nucleotides, the CDR3 is TGTGCCACCAGTGACCCCGGACAGGGCTCCTATGGCTACACCTTC.

This clonotype has only a few counts. The V gene is TRBV5-1, the J gene TRBJ2-1; weak D call: TRBD2 (7 bases). Germline V gives CDR1 SGHRS, CDR2 YFSETQ. Trimming shortened V by 5 bases and J by 12 bases, and 21 bases separated the two germline ends. The CDR3 sequence is 14 residues long. The CDR3 spells CASSFGGPSGVQFF. The CDR3, as DNA: TGCGCCAGCAGTTTCGGGGGGCCCTCCGGGGTGCAGTTCTTC.

This clonotype occurred a few times. The chain couples TRBV5-1 to TRBJ1-1; D unclear. V lost 4 bases to trimming and J lost 0 bases, with 16 bases between them. Germline V gives CDR1 SGHRS, CDR2 YFSETQ. The CDR3 runs to 16 residues. CDR3 bases: TGCGCCAGCAGCCCAAGGAGCGACCCCTTGAACACTGAAGCTTTCTTT. Its protein is CASSPRSDPLNTEAFF.

This clonotype was counted many times. The J gene is TRBJ1-2, the V gene TRBV5-1; 7 bases align to TRBD1. This CDR3 has 13 residues. CDR1 SGHRS and CDR2 YFSETQ come from the germline V gene. With V trimmed by 4 bases and J by 12 bases, 12 bases remained unmatched. The CDR3 DNA is TGCGCCAGCAGCGTGGACAGGCGAGCGGGTCACACCTTC. Its translation: CASSVDRRAGHTF.

The rearrangement joins TRBV21-1 to TRBJ1-2; the DNA was not used to check the table's D call, TRBD1. TRBV21-1 is described as a pseudogene. The CDR3 runs 18 residues. CDR3 sequence reads: CASSKMGDRPGKNYGYTF. The CDR3 nucleotides are TGTGCCAGCAGCAAAATGGGAGACAGACCTGGGAAGAACTATGGCTACACCTTC.

Only a few counts were recorded for this clonotype. The rearrangement uses TRBV20-1 and TRBJ2-1, with a tentative D call TRBD2 (5 bases). V dropped 6 bases and J dropped 4 bases, with 16 bases sitting between them. This CDR3 is 14 amino acids long. The germline gives CDR1 DFQATT, CDR2 SNEGSKA (reference sequence). The CDR3 region is CSAPNVRGYNEQFF. The CDR3 coding sequence is TGCAGTGCCCCGAACGTACGAGGGTACAATGAGCAGTTCTTC.

This clonotype was seen only a few times. This chain joins TRBV20-1 and TRBJ1-2; no definite D call. The CDR3 spans 14 residues. CDR1 is DFQATT, CDR2 SNEGSKA, per germline (reference sequence). Trimming took 0 bases from V and 1 from J, leaving 9 bases between them. The chain's CDR3 is CSARDRASNYGYTF. In DNA form, the CDR3 reads TGCAGTGCTAGAGATAGGGCCAGTAACTATGGCTACACCTTC.

The table lists this clonotype with many counts. The rearrangement links TRBV7-2 to TRBJ1-2, with 8 bases aligning to TRBD1. CDR3 length: 13 amino acids. Germline V CDR1 and CDR2: SGHTA, FQGNSA. Unmatched junction bases numbered 4, after V lost 6 bases and J lost 4 bases. CDR3 residues: CASSSTGGYGYTF. CDR3 bases: TGTGCCAGCAGTTCTACAGGGGGCTATGGCTACACCTTC.